This TCR beta chain was sequenced in a study of PD-1 blockade in classical Hodgkin lymphoma (dated by TCRdb to about 2020). For the study in its entirety: Nivolumab dosing was 3 mg/kg intravenously every 2 weeks, continuing until either disease progression or unacceptable toxicity. The study used CyTOF and TCR beta sequencing to define a peripheral blood immune signature of response to PD-1 blockade in classical Hodgkin lymphoma.

The paper's findings and limits, for the study overall: CD4+ but not CD8+ TCR diversity rose significantly by C4D1 (p=0.0027 vs p=0.16), most apparent in complete responders (p=0.02). The study was restricted to a single clinical trial cohort, and the causes of repertoire differences, possibly disease activity or prior therapy, were left undefined. Among trial patients, those achieving complete response had baseline diversity similar to that of newly diagnosed patients, while diversity was significantly lower in partial responders and progressors. Baseline TCR diversity was reported as lower in newly diagnosed patients than in healthy donors, and lower still in relapsed/refractory patients. Lower diversity was observed in patients in whom nivolumab was started less than 1 year after ASCT, and these patients were excluded from later analyses so that confounding by immune reconstitution would be avoided.

This specimen's time point label, interpreted: cycle 4 day 1 (C4D1), after five to seven weeks of nivolumab. Every trial patient had relapsed after autologous stem cell transplantation, and cohorts A, B and C differed in prior brentuximab vedotin exposure. The trial cohort included fewer than 60 patients with relapsed/refractory classical Hodgkin lymphoma, and each patient had a best overall response of complete response, partial response or progressive disease. Single-agent nivolumab was administered to trial patients in the multi-cohort phase II CheckMate 205 trial. An independent review committee assessed best overall response using the 2007 International Working Group response criteria. Trial PBMCs were obtained immediately prior to nivolumab initiation (C1D1) and on therapy at cycle 2 day 1 and cycle 4 day 1. After peripheral blood was drawn into 8 mL Vacutainer Cell Preparation Tubes, PBMCs were isolated by centrifugation and then cryopreserved.

On this clone: Its antigen has not been determined. No base quality information exists; no much larger clone differs at one position.

Genomic DNA was isolated using the Qiagen DNeasy kit from unsorted PBMCs as well as from negatively selected CD4+ and CD8+ fractions. Amplification of TCR beta CDR3 regions was done by immunoSEQ multiplex PCR with primers that anneal to V and J segments. Amplification bias was minimized using a synthetic immune receptor repertoire, and residual bias was removed computationally after sequencing. Under the source paper's analysis protocol: Repertoire diversity was quantified as the Shannon entropy index using custom Python scripts. Unsorted, CD4+ and CD8+ repertoires were examined separately, except in combined analyses, for which CD4+ and CD8+ sequences were merged in silico. A clone counted as expanded when the clone's frequency after treatment rose at least 2-fold relative to C1D1, and clones undetected at baseline were given a pseudocount of 0.5. Clones with 0 or 1 copy at C1D1 were defined as singleton clones, while clones with 2 or more copies were defined as non-singleton clones. Clones expanded in unsorted samples were assigned a CD4+, CD8+ or unknown annotation through matching of protein sequences in sorted samples from the same patient. Diversity changes from C1D1 to C4D1 were tested in paired samples using Wilcoxon tests. The clones in this table, taken by TCRdb from immuneACCESS, are in-frame only. Not every clone is retained; where verified, under half of the shortfall comes from an unresolved V gene, and the cause of the rest is unknown. Clone size and the V and J calls come from that table; the DNA yielded D and trimming. The sample data list 64,000 or so clones, and approximately 90% of these were observed just once. Clones ranked in the top ten supply around 8% of the sample.

Inclusive of the bounding cysteine and phenylalanine, the CDR3 is 12 residues long. The sequence is cut down to CDR3 DNA, 36 bases in frame from base 1. CDR1 and CDR2 were assigned from the germline V gene as MDHEN and SYDVKM. Trimming takes 3 bases from V and 5 bases from J, and the germline ends sit 6 bases apart. Sequenced material: peripheral blood mononuclear cells (PBMCs), taken before the fourth cycle of nivolumab. This clonotype originated in a human donor with classical Hodgkin lymphoma. Recombination connected TRBV28 to TRBJ2-3; the D gene lacks a confident call. The sequenced DNA is TGTGCCAGCAGTTTCCCCCTAGATACGCAGTATTTT. It translates as CASSFPLDTQYF. The reference TRBV28 and TRBJ2-3 proteins fill in what lies around the CDR3, so the full variable domain reads DVKVTQSSRYLVKRTGEKVFLECVQDMDHENMFWYRQDPGLGLRLIYFSYDVKMKEKGDIPEGYSVSREKKERFSLILESASTNQTSMYLCASSFPLDTQYFGPGTRLTVL.